The text below deals with one T cell receptor (beta chain). These data are taken from a study of identical twins. TCRdb re-called the 5' RACE reads with MiXCR, one entry per CDR3 protein. The sample has fewer than 550,000 distinct CDR3 sequences, 14% seen once. Germline loops: CDR1 MNHNS, CDR2 SASEGT. V was shortened by 5 bases and J by 2 bases, with 11 bases between the two germline ends. CDR3 size: 14 residues. The same sample was also studied in work on yellow fever vaccine responses in identical twins.

Sequencing was performed on CD4+ T cells sorted from blood. The source of this sequence is a woman younger than 35 in good health. The chain carries TRBV6-1 and TRBJ2-3, with D maybe TRBD2 (6 bases). The CDR3 is CASSRSGYTDTQYF. The DNA of the CDR3 is TGTGCCAGCAGTCGTAGCGGCTACACAGATACGCAGTATTTT.